Below, one T cell receptor beta chain is given with its context. Its specificity is unknown. Some clones are missing from TCRdb's copy, which holds only in-frame ones; the method was immunoSEQ multiplex PCR. In the table there are 35,000 to 45,000 clones, 90% to 95% of which are singletons. These data come from a study of graft-versus-host responses after intestinal transplantation. Looking at the study overall: Every recipient underwent anti-thymocyte globulin induction, then tacrolimus and steroids for two to four years. General study points: Graft-donor T cell macrochimerism in patients accompanied high graft-versus-host to host-versus-graft clonal ratios in allografts. Marrow from the recipient contained GvH clones, some of which had appeared first in ileum or blood.

This CDR3 is built from 16 residues. Trimming cost V 1 base and J 7 bases, with 18 bases left between them. Germline V gene sequence: CDR1 SGHRS, CDR2 YFSETQ. This receptor was taken from a human patient who received an intestinal transplant, so some T cells may come from the graft donor. The J gene is TRBJ2-1, the V gene TRBV5-1; weak D call: TRBD1 (8 bases). The specimen was PBMCs, collected approximately 100 weeks after intestinal transplantation. The CDR3 nucleotides read TGCGCCAGCAGCTTGTGGGGAGGGGACAGGTTGAATGAGCAGTTCTTC. Its translation is CASSLWGGDRLNEQFF.